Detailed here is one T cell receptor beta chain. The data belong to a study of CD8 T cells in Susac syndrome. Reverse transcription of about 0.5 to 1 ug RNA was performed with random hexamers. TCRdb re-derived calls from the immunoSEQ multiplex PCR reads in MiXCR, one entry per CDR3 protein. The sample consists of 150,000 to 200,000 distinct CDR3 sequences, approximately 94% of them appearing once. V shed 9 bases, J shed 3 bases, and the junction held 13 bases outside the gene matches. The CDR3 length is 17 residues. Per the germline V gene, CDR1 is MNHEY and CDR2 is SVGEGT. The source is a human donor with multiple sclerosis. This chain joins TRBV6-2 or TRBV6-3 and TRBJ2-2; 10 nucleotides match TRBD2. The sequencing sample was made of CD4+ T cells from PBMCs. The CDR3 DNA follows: TGTGCCAGTTGTCTCGTACCGGGACTAGCGTACACCGGGGAGCTGTTTTTT. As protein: CASCLVPGLAYTGELFF.